This TCR beta chain was identified during a study of Ad26.COV2.S vaccination and SARS-CoV-2 variants. Deletions cut 1 base from V and 6 bases from J, with 14 bases between. This CDR3 region has 15 residues. From germline, CDR1 is LGHDT and CDR2 YNNKEL (reference sequence). Findings and caveats of the study: There was reportedly substantial breadth in spike-specific CD8+ and CD4+ T cell responses after vaccination.

Treatment noted: some 19 received Ad26.COV2.S at low or high dose, single or two shots; about 5 received placebo; per-sample allocation not given. Sampling occurred on day 63 after the first vaccine or placebo injection. What was given as vaccine was an Ad26 vector encoding Wuhan-strain SARS-CoV-2 spike. A word on this clone: The antigen is undetermined.

Sequenced by immunoSEQ multiplex PCR; TCRdb stores in-frame clones only, minus some. The sample has approximately 280,000 clones, around 87% seen once. The input for sequencing was peripheral blood, taken in a trial of Ad26.COV2.S vaccine versus placebo. The rearrangement uses TRBV3-1 (or the pseudogene TRBV3-2) and TRBJ2-3; D might be TRBD2 (5 bases). This clonotype was sampled from a person between 18 and 65 years old who received the Ad26.COV2.S COVID-19 vaccine or a placebo. The CDR3 loop is CASSQVMGSMDTQYF. DNA for the CDR3: TGTGCCAGCAGCCAAGTGATGGGGAGTATGGATACGCAGTATTTT.